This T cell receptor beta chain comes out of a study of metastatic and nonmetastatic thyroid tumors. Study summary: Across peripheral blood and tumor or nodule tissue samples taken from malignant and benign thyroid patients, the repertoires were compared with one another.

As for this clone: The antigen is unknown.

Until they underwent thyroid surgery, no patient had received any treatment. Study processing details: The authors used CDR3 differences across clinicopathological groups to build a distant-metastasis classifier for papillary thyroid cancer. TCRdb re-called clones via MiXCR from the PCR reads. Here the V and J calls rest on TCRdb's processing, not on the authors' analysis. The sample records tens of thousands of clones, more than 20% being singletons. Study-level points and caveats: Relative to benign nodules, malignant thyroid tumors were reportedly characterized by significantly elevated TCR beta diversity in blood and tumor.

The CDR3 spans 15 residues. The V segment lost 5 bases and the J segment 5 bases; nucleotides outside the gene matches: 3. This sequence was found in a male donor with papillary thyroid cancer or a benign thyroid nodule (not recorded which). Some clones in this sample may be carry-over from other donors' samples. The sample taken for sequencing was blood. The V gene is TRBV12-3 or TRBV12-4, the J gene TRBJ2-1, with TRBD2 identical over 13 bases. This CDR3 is CASSRLAGGNNEQFF. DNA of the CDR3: TGTGCCAGCAGTCGACTAGCGGGAGGCAACAATGAGCAGTTCTTC.